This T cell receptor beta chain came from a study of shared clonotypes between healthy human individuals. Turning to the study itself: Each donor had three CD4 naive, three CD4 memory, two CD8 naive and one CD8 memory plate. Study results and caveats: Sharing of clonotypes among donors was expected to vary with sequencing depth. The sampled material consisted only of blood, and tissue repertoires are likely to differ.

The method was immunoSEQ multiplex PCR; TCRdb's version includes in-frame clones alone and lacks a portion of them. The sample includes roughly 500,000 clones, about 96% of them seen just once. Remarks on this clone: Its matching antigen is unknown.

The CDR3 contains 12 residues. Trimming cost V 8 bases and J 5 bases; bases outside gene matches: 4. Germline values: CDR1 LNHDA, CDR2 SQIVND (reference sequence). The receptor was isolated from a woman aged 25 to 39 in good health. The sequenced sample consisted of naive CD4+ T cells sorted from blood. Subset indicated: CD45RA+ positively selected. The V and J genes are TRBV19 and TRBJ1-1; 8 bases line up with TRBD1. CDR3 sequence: CASGYRGTEAFF. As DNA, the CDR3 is TGTGCCAGTGGGTACAGGGGGACTGAAGCTTTCTTT.